Sequencing of this T cell receptor (beta chain) was carried out in a study of cytomegalovirus exposure and HLA in healthy donors. Findings and caveats of the study: A later analysis showed HLA-associated TCR beta chains outstripping equally common others in clonal expansion.

The CDR3 loop spans 15 amino acids. Germline CDR1 reads LNHDA; CDR2 reads SQIVND (reference sequence). V gave up 6 bases and J gave up 4 bases; unmatched junction bases: 9. PCR was performed using 60 Vbeta and 13 Jbeta primers. Using immunoSEQ multiplex PCR, the repertoire was profiled, and TCRdb retains in-frame clones only, with some absent. The sample holds some 110,000 clones, roughly three fifths seen once. In regard to this clone: The antigen is not known.

The source material was PBMCs. The J gene is TRBJ2-4, the V gene TRBV19, with 7 bases lining up with TRBD1. The clonotype originates from a middle-aged woman in good health and CMV-seropositive. The CDR3 here is CASSPHRGDKNIQYF. In DNA form, the CDR3 reads TGTGCCAGTAGCCCCCACAGGGGCGATAAAAACATTCAGTACTTC. Full variable domain (outside the CDR3, taken from reference TRBV19 and TRBJ2-4): DGGITQSPKYLFRKEGQNVTLSCEQNLNHDAMYWYRQDPGQGLRLIYYSQIVNDFQKGDIAEGYSVSREKKESFPLTVTSAQKNPTAFYLCASSPHRGDKNIQYFGAGTRLSVL.